The TCR beta chain under discussion was sequenced for a study of response to subunit inactivated influenza vaccine. TCRdb reprocessed the RT-PCR reads via MiXCR and lists one record per CDR3 protein. The table shows some 500,000 distinct CDR3 sequences, with around 25% occurring only once. A note on this clonotype: Antigen specificity is unknown.

Findings and caveats of the study: Seasonal influenza vaccination, on each occasion, was suggested by the authors to recruit few new T cells.

Trimming took 0 bases from V and 4 from J; bases not matched to a gene: 8. The CDR3 has 17 amino acids. In germline, CDR1 is MGHRA, CDR2 YSYEKL. The clonotype was recovered from a man in his fifties who received an inactivated influenza vaccine. This sequence joins TRBV4-1 and TRBJ2-5; 10 nucleotides align to TRBD2. The sample consisted of CD4+ T cells sorted from PBMCs, taken more than 4 days after vaccination. As DNA, the CDR3 is TGCGCCAGCAGCCAAGATCGGGAGCGGGGGGGTAGAGAGACCCAGTACTTC. Its translation is CASSQDRERGGRETQYF.